Below, 13 T cell receptor beta chains from the same sample are listed, as sequenced in a study of blood T cell repertoires in COVID-19. TCRdb keeps only in-frame clones here, not all; method: immunoSEQ multiplex PCR. The sample comprises about 50,000 clones, around 83% of which are singletons, and roughly 6% rests with the top ten. Sequenced: peripheral blood. Every receptor here comes from a woman of 80 years or more with acute or convalescent COVID-19.

The chain uses TRBV6-5 and TRBJ2-7; 9 bases are a match to TRBD1. The CDR3 is 14 amino acids. CDR1 and CDR2 (germline): MNHEY, SVGAGI. V lost 11 bases to trimming and J lost 1 base; unmatched junction nucleotides: 9. The CDR3 sequence is CAAKGTGMSYEQYF. CDR3 in DNA: TGTGCCGCCAAGGGGACAGGGATGTCCTACGAGCAGTACTTC.

The rearrangement links TRBV9 to TRBJ2-1; D might be TRBD2 (5 bases). The V gene's germline CDR1 is SGDLS and CDR2 YYNGEE. With 1 base removed from V and 7 bases from J, the gap between germline ends came to 12 bases. CDR3 size: 14 residues. As DNA, the CDR3 is TGTGCCAGCAGCGTAAGTGGCGGGTGGAATGAGCAGTTCTTC. It yields the protein CASSVSGGWNEQFF. Full variable domain (remainder filled in from reference TRBV9 and TRBJ2-1): DSGVTQTPKHLITATGQRVTLRCSPRSGDLSVYWYQQSLDQGLQFLIQYYNGEERAKGNILERFSAQQFPDLHSELNLSSLELGDSALYFCASSVSGGWNEQFFGPGTRLTVL.

The chain uses TRBV6-1 and TRBJ2-1, with D perhaps matching TRBD2 (5 bases). The ends were cut back, 2 bases at V and 0 bases at J, with 8 bases in the middle. Germline V CDR1 and CDR2: MNHNS, SASEGT. The CDR3 covers 15 residues. This chain's CDR3 is CASSEIRGSYNEQFF. The CDR3 DNA sequence: TGTGCCAGCAGTGAAATTCGGGGCTCCTACAATGAGCAGTTCTTC.

This clone has only one observation. The V gene is TRBV18, the J gene TRBJ1-1; D unclear. The CDR3 consists of 15 residues. The germline CDR1 and CDR2 sequences are KGHSH and LQKENI. V was pared by 2 bases and J by 6 bases, with 16 bases between. Written as DNA, the CDR3 is TGTGCCAGCTCACCAGAGAGCCAAGGGAGGTCTGAAGCTTTCTTT. Its protein product is CASSPESQGRSEAFF.

This clone was observed a handful of times. This chain joins TRBV27 and TRBJ1-1; TRBD1 might be the D (6 bases). This CDR3 is 14 amino acids long. Deletions cut 3 bases from V and 7 bases from J, with 15 bases between. Germline values: CDR1 MNHEY, CDR2 SMNVEV (reference sequence). CDR3 loop: CASSLTGRLIEAFF. In nucleotides, the CDR3 is TGTGCCAGCAGTTTGACAGGAAGACTTATTGAAGCTTTCTTT.

The chain recombines TRBV7-2 with TRBJ2-1; no definite D call. CDR3 size: 12 residues. Looked up from germline, CDR1 is SGHTA and CDR2 is FQGNSA. The V end was cut by 4 bases, the J end by 3 bases, with 4 bases between. The CDR3: CASSSRYNEQFF. The CDR3 region has the DNA TGTGCCAGCAGCTCCCGCTACAATGAGCAGTTCTTC.

The chain carries TRBV9 and TRBJ1-1, with 11 bases identical to TRBD1. V trimming: 7 bases; J trimming: 9 bases; junction bases outside the gene matches: 8. This CDR3 comprises 13 residues. Germline lookup yields CDR1 SGDLS and CDR2 YYNGEE. The CDR3 sequence is CASASGTGGKAFF. In DNA form, the CDR3 reads TGTGCCAGCGCCTCCGGGACAGGGGGTAAAGCTTTCTTT.

The chain employs TRBV2 and TRBJ1-1; 10 nucleotides match TRBD1. This CDR3 is built from 14 residues. Germline loops: CDR1 SNHLY, CDR2 FYNNEI. Trimming removed 5 bases from V and 5 bases from J; junction bases left unmatched: 5. CDR3 region: CASSTTGGFTEAFF. CDR3 sequence (DNA): TGTGCCAGCAGTACGACAGGGGGCTTTACTGAAGCTTTCTTT.

This CDR3 reads CATSRRQGEAKNIQYF. For the CDR3, the DNA is TGTGCCACCAGCAGGAGACAGGGGGAGGCCAAAAACATTCAGTACTTC. The chain combines TRBV15 with TRBJ2-4; 9 bases map to TRBD1. Germline V CDR1 and CDR2: LNHNV, YYDKDF (reference sequence). The junction had 4 bases not matched to a gene; V was cut back by 3 bases and J by 1 base. This CDR3 spans 16 amino acids.

The chain links TRBV5-4 to TRBJ1-5, with D perhaps matching TRBD1 (5 bases). Germline V gene data show CDR1 as SGHNT and CDR2 as YYREEE (reference sequence). V shed 3 bases and J shed 4 bases, with 14 bases lying between them. This CDR3 spans 15 amino acids. CDR3 sequence (DNA): TGTGCCAGCAGCTCCAGGGAATCGCTTAATCAGCCCCAGCATTTT. It is translated as CASSSRESLNQPQHF.

This clone turned up a few times. The chain couples TRBV7-3 to TRBJ1-5, with a tentative D call TRBD1 (6 bases). Trimming left V 4 bases short and J 4 bases short, with 8 bases between. Germline V gene lookup returns CDR1 SGHTA and CDR2 FQGTGA. This CDR3 contains 13 residues. The CDR3 nucleotides read TGTGCCAGCAGCTCGACAGGTAATCAGCCCCAGCATTTT. This translates into CASSSTGNQPQHF.

CDR3 in DNA: TGCAGTGCTAGTCTAAGGGGGACTAGCGGGGACCGAATGAACACCGGGGAGCTGTTTTTT. Its protein is CSASLRGTSGDRMNTGELFF. This chain links TRBV20-1 with TRBJ2-2; 13 bases map to TRBD2. The V segment lost 3 bases and the J segment 1 base; nucleotides outside the gene matches: 14. The CDR3 has 20 amino acids. The germline V gene encodes CDR1 DFQATT and CDR2 SNEGSKA (reference sequence).

This clone came up a few times. The chain links TRBV19 to TRBJ2-2; possibly TRBD2 for D (5 bases). The ends were cut back, 6 bases at V and 4 bases at J, with 15 bases in the middle. The CDR3 extends over 15 amino acids. CDR1 LNHDA and CDR2 SQIVND come from the germline V gene (reference sequence). The CDR3 here is CASSRRASGTGELFF. The CDR3 DNA is TGTGCCAGTAGCCGCCGGGCCAGCGGCACCGGGGAGCTGTTTTTT.